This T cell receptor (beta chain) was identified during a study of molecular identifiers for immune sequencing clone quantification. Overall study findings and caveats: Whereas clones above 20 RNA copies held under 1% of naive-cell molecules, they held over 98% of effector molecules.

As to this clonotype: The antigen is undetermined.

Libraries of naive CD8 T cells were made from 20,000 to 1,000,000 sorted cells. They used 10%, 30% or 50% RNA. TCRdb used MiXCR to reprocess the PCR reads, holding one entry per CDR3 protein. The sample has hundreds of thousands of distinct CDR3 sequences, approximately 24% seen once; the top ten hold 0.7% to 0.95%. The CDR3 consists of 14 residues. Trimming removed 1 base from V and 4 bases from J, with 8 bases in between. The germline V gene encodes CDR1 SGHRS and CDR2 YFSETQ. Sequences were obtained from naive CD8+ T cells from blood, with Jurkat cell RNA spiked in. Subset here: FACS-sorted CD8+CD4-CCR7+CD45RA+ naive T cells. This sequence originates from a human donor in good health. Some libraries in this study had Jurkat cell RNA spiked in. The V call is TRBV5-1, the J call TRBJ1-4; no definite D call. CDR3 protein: CASSLHGLNEKLFF. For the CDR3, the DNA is TGCGCCAGCAGCTTGCACGGCCTTAATGAAAAACTGTTTTTT. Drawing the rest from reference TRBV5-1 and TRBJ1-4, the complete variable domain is KAGVTQTPRYLIKTRGQQVTLSCSPISGHRSVSWYQQTPGQGLQFLFEYFSETQRNKGNFPGRFSGRQFSNSRSEMNVSTLELGDSALYLCASSLHGLNEKLFFGSGTQLSVL.